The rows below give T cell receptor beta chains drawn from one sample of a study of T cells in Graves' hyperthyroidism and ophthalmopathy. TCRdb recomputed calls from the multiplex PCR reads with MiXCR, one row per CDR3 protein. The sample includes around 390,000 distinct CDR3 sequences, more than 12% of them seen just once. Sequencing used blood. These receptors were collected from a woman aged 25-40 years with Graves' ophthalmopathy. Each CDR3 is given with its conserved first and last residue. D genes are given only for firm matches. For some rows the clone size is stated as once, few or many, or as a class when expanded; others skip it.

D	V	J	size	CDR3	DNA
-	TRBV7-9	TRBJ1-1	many	CASSLAVRDPTSPEAFF	TGTGCCAGCAGCTTAGCGGTCAGAGACCCAACAAGCCCTGAAGCTTTCTTT
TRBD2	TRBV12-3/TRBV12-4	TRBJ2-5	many	CASSYTLGGGRETQYF	TGTGCCAGCAGTTATACCCTGGGCGGGGGGCGAGAGACCCAGTACTTC
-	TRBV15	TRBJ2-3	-	CATSIRLPDTQYF	TGTGCCACCAGCATAAGACTGCCAGATACGCAGTATTTT
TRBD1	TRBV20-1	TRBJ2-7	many	CSARWDRGYEQYF	TGCAGTGCTAGATGGGACAGGGGCTACGAGCAGTACTTC
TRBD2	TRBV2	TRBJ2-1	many	CASSEEGTNSYNEQFF	TGTGCCAGCAGTGAAGAGGGGACTAATTCCTACAATGAGCAGTTCTTC
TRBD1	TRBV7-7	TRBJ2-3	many	CASSSGTGAFADTQYF	TGTGCTAGCAGCTCCGGGACAGGGGCCTTTGCCGATACGCAGTATTTT
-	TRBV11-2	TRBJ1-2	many	CASSRRHDYGYTF	TGTGCCAGCAGCCGCAGGCATGACTATGGCTACACCTTC
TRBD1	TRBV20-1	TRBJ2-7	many	CSAGSPGTGNEQYF	TGCAGTGCTGGAAGCCCCGGGACAGGGAACGAGCAGTACTTC
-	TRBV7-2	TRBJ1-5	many	CASSSFAGSNQPQHF	TGTGCCAGCAGCTCCTTCGCGGGGAGCAATCAGCCCCAGCATTTT
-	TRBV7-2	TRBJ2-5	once	CASSLQLIVQETQYF	TGTGCCAGCAGCTTACAGTTGATCGTACAAGAGACCCAGTACTTC
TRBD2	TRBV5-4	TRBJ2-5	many	CASSAGGVAGGAETQYF	TGTGCCAGCAGCGCTGGTGGGGTAGCGGGGGGGGCAGAGACCCAGTACTTC
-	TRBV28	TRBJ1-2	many	CASRTPGGDYGYTF	TGTGCCAGCAGGACCCCCGGGGGGGACTATGGCTACACCTTC
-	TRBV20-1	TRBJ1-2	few	CSAFGLVYGYTF	TGCAGTGCTTTCGGGTTGGTCTATGGCTACACCTTC
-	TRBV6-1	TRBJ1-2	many	CASSEASGANYGYTF	TGTGCCAGCAGTGAAGCTTCGGGAGCTAACTATGGCTACACCTTC
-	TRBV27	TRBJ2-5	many	CASSFRRGRETQYF	TGTGCCAGCAGTTTTAGGAGGGGGCGAGAGACCCAGTACTTC
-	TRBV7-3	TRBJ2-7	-	CASSLGGLDSHEQYF	TGTGCCAGCAGCTTAGGGGGGCTGGACTCACACGAGCAGTACTTC
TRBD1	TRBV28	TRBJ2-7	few	CASSPAGDRVFEEQYF	TGTGCCAGCAGCCCTGCTGGGGACAGGGTCTTCGAGGAGCAGTACTTC
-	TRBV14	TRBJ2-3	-	CAGSQTPPLGDTQYF	TGTGCCGGCAGCCAGACCCCCCCACTAGGGGATACGCAGTATTTT
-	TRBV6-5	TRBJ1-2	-	CASSYNIGSGGGEGYTF	TGTGCCAGCAGTTACAATATAGGGTCCGGGGGGGGAGAAGGCTACACCTTC
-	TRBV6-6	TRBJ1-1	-	CASSYSSDYSLNTEAFF	TGTGCCAGCAGTTACTCGTCGGACTACAGCTTGAACACTGAAGCTTTCTTT
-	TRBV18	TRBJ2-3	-	CASSPSLGPTDTQYF	TGTGCCAGCTCACCAAGTCTAGGGCCCACAGATACGCAGTATTTT
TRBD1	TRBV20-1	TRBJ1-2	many	CSAINSGQGRNYGYTF	TGCAGTGCTATAAACTCGGGACAGGGACGTAACTATGGCTACACCTTC
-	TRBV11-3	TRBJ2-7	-	CASSQRTDYEQYF	TGTGCCAGCAGCCAAAGGACAGATTACGAGCAGTACTTC
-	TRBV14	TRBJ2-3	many	CASSHDRDRRTDTQYF	TGTGCCAGCAGCCACGACCGGGACCGACGCACAGATACGCAGTATTTT
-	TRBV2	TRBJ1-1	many	CASRDTNTEAFF	TGTGCCAGCAGGGACACCAACACTGAAGCTTTCTTT
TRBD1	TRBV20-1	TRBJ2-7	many	CSAIRRDRAFEQYF	TGCAGTGCGATCCGCCGGGACAGGGCTTTCGAGCAGTACTTC
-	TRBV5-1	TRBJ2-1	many	CASSLLVDGQGDNEQFF	TGCGCCAGCAGCTTGCTGGTCGACGGCCAAGGGGACAATGAGCAGTTCTTC
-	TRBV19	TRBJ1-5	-	CASIAGDTNQPQHF	TGTGCCAGTATTGCGGGGGACACGAATCAGCCCCAGCATTTT
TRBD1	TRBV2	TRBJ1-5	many	CASRGQGPRNQPQHF	TGTGCCAGCAGAGGACAGGGTCCCCGCAATCAGCCCCAGCATTTT
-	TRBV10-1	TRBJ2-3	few	CASSPDWTASGTDTQYF	TGCGCCAGCAGTCCCGACTGGACTGCCTCGGGCACAGATACGCAGTATTTT
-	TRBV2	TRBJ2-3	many	CASGGLVPDTQYF	TGTGCCAGCGGAGGCTTGGTCCCAGATACGCAGTATTTT
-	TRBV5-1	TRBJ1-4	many	CASSMGRVWREKLFF	TGCGCCAGCAGCATGGGACGTGTCTGGCGTGAAAAACTGTTTTTT
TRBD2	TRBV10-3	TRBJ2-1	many	CAISVRGGNEQFF	TGTGCCATCAGTGTCCGGGGGGGGAATGAGCAGTTCTTC
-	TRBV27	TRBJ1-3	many	CASSLRAVGGNTIYF	TGTGCCAGCAGTTTAAGGGCGGTCGGTGGAAACACCATATATTTT
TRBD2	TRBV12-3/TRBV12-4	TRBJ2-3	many	CASSLPLGEGSNTQYF	TGTGCCAGCAGTTTACCACTCGGGGAGGGGTCAAATACGCAGTATTTT
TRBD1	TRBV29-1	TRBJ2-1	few	CSTKDRVAFF	TGCAGCACCAAAGACAGGGTAGCGTTCTTC
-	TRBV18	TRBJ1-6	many	CASSRYDPDSPLHF	TGTGCCAGCTCACGGTACGATCCGGATTCACCCCTCCACTTT
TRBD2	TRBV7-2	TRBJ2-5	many	CASSFAGTSGTETQYF	TGTGCCAGCAGCTTCGCCGGGACTAGTGGAACGGAGACCCAGTACTTC
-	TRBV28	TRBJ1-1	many	CASRPTGMVLYTEAFF	TGTGCCAGCAGACCTACAGGGATGGTTTTATACACTGAAGCTTTCTTT
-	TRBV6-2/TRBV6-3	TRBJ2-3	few	CASGPLGGTDTQYF	TGTGCCAGCGGTCCCCTGGGGGGAACAGATACGCAGTATTTT
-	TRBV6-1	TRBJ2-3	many	CASSALTRSGDTQYF	TGTGCCAGCAGTGCACTGACTAGGAGTGGGGATACGCAGTATTTT
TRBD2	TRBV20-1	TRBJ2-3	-	CSASHRRAKKAGGTDTQYF	TGCAGTGCTAGCCACCGTAGAGCCAAGAAGGCGGGGGGCACAGATACGCAGTATTTT
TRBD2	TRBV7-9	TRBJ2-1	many	CASSLNGLAGLLNEQFF	TGTGCCAGCAGCTTAAACGGACTAGCGGGGCTCCTCAATGAGCAGTTCTTC
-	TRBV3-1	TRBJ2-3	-	CAGSTSTDTQYF	TGTGCCGGCAGCACTAGCACAGATACGCAGTATTTT
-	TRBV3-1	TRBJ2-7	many	CASSQRYRDNEQYF	TGTGCCAGCAGCCAAAGGTACAGGGATAACGAGCAGTACTTC
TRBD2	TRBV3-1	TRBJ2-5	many	CASSQEQAILAGGSQYF	TGTGCCAGCAGCCAAGAACAGGCAATACTAGCGGGAGGTTCCCAGTACTTC
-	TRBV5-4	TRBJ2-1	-	CASSLFTSSYNEQFF	TGTGCCAGCAGCTTGTTTACGAGCTCCTACAATGAGCAGTTCTTC
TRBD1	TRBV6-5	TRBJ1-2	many	CASSYGETGDGYTF	TGTGCCAGCAGTTACGGGGAGACAGGGGATGGCTACACCTTC
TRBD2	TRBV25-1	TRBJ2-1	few	CASSERPGLAGGSYNEQFF	TGTGCCAGCAGCGAAAGACCGGGACTAGCGGGGGGGTCGTACAATGAGCAGTTCTTC
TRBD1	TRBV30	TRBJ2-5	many	CALTGSAQETQYF	TGTGCCTTGACAGGGTCGGCTCAAGAGACCCAGTACTTC
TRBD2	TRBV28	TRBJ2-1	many	CASSIRTSGAVGGEQFF	TGTGCCAGCAGTATACGGACTAGCGGGGCGGTTGGGGGTGAGCAGTTCTTC
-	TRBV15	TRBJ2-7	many	CATSRGGRGPYEQYF	TGTGCCACCAGCAGAGGTGGCAGGGGCCCCTACGAGCAGTACTTC
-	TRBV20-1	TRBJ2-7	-	CSAVLSYEQYF	TGCAGTGCTGTACTCTCCTACGAGCAGTACTTC
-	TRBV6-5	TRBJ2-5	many	CASSYPSGRETQYF	TGTGCCAGCAGTTACCCTTCTGGCCGAGAGACCCAGTACTTC